The 32 T cell receptor beta chains reported below all come from one sample, sequenced in a study of blood T cell repertoires in COVID-19. The data were produced by immunoSEQ multiplex PCR, yet TCRdb's version contains in-frame clones alone and is incomplete. The top ten hold around 12% of the sample, which has 100,000 to 150,000 clones, roughly 83% seen once. Material for sequencing was peripheral blood. Receptor source: a woman aged 30 to 39 who had recovered from COVID-19.

This chain joins TRBV18 and TRBJ1-3; the D gene is possibly TRBD1 (6 bases). Germline assignment: CDR1 KGHSH and CDR2 LQKENI. This CDR3 is built from 14 residues. Trimming left V 4 bases short and J 0 bases short, with 7 bases between. Here the CDR3 reads CASSQDSSGNTIYF. The CDR3 DNA follows: TGTGCCAGCTCACAGGACAGCTCTGGAAACACCATATATTTT.

This clone was picked up a small number of times. The V call is TRBV4-1, the J call TRBJ2-1; 8 bases agree with TRBD1. Germline V gene sequence: CDR1 MGHRA, CDR2 YSYEKL. The ends lost 4 bases at V and 7 bases at J; junction bases unmatched: 18. This CDR3 has 18 amino acids. Here the CDR3 reads CASSLRRPGQGIYNEQFF. The CDR3, as DNA: TGCGCCAGCAGCCTTAGAAGGCCCGGACAGGGCATATATAATGAGCAGTTCTTC.

The chain couples TRBV2 to TRBJ1-3; 7 bases agree with TRBD1. The CDR3 length is 12 residues. V lost 8 bases to trimming and J lost 4 bases; unmatched junction nucleotides: 2. Germline values: CDR1 SNHLY, CDR2 FYNNEI. CDR3: CASGDRGNTIYF. The CDR3 nucleotides read TGTGCCAGCGGGGACAGAGGAAACACCATATATTTT.

The chain is built from TRBV24-1 and TRBJ2-2, with unresolved D. This CDR3 has 14 residues. Per the germline V gene, CDR1 is KGHDR and CDR2 is SFDVKD. The V end was cut by 4 bases, the J end by 3 bases, with 8 bases between. This CDR3 is CATSESRDTGELFF. As DNA, the CDR3 is TGTGCCACCAGTGAGTCCCGGGACACCGGGGAGCTGTTTTTT.

The rearrangement joins TRBV7-9 to TRBJ2-2, with D perhaps TRBD2 (6 bases). Germline V gene lookup returns CDR1 SEHNR and CDR2 FQNEAQ (reference sequence). Trimming shortened V by 8 bases and J by 3 bases, and 13 bases separated the two germline ends. This CDR3 contains 14 residues. The CDR3 DNA is TGTGCCAGCGGGGGGAGAGTAGACACCGGGGAGCTGTTTTTT. Translation gives CASGGRVDTGELFF.

This clone was observed once. The V and J genes are TRBV11-2 and TRBJ2-3, with 7 nucleotides matching TRBD2. Trimming cost V 1 base and J 1 base; bases outside gene matches: 5. The CDR3 is made up of 16 amino acids. Germline loops: CDR1 SGHAT, CDR2 FQNNGV. The CDR3 region has the DNA TGTGCCAGCAGCTTAGTTCCTAGCGGAGGCACAGATACGCAGTATTTT. Protein: CASSLVPSGGTDTQYF.

The genes are TRBV2 and TRBJ1-2, with 7 positions matching TRBD1. Trimming removed 5 bases from V and 3 bases from J; junction bases left unmatched: 6. This CDR3 contains 14 residues. Germline V gives CDR1 SNHLY, CDR2 FYNNEI. CDR3: CASSYRQGDYGYTF. CDR3 nucleotides: TGTGCCAGCAGTTACCGACAGGGTGACTATGGCTACACCTTC.

This chain uses TRBV6-4 with TRBJ1-1, with 7 bases that match TRBD1. Germline V gene sequence: CDR1 MRHNA, CDR2 SNTAGT. The CDR3 is 14 residues long. V was clipped by 6 bases and J by 7 bases; unmatched bases: 11. CDR3 nucleotides: TGTGCCAGCAGGCGGGACAGCGCAGGTGGTGAAGCTTTCTTT. Amino acids: CASRRDSAGGEAFF.

The chain uses TRBV5-4 and TRBJ2-5; 11 bases are shared with TRBD2. Germline loops: CDR1 SGHNT, CDR2 YYREEE (reference sequence). Losses at the gene ends were 4 bases for V and 2 bases for J; bases not matched to a gene: 10. The CDR3 runs to 17 residues. CDR3 amino acids: CASSGGPGLAVQETQYF. The DNA for the CDR3 is TGTGCCAGCAGCGGTGGACCGGGACTAGCGGTTCAAGAGACCCAGTACTTC.

This clone was recorded only once. V gene TRBV27 combines with J gene TRBJ1-4; the D gene is possibly TRBD1 (5 bases). There are 17 residues in the CDR3. Trimming pared 2 bases from V and 3 bases from J, leaving 16 bases between. Germline V gives CDR1 MNHEY, CDR2 SMNVEV (reference sequence). CDR3: CASSLGLGLAANEKLFF. The CDR3, as DNA: TGTGCCAGCAGTTTAGGGTTGGGGCTTGCAGCTAATGAAAAACTGTTTTTT.

This clone was seen just once. The V call is TRBV7-8, the J call TRBJ2-1; 8 nucleotides match TRBD2. The CDR3 runs to 18 residues. CDR1 SGHVS and CDR2 FQNEAQ come from the germline V gene. After removal of 0 bases from V and 4 bases from J, the junction contained 11 bases not matched to a gene. The CDR3 region has the DNA TGTGCCAGCAGCTTAGCGGGACTAGGAGAAACGGAATACAATGAGCAGTTCTTC. This translates into CASSLAGLGETEYNEQFF.

The genes are TRBV5-1 and TRBJ1-2; no reliable D call. The CDR3 totals 13 residues. Germline assignment: CDR1 SGHRS and CDR2 YFSETQ. V was pared by 2 bases and J by 3 bases, with 8 bases between. Here the CDR3 DNA reads TGCGCCAGCAGCTTCTCACAGTACTATGGCTACACCTTC. It translates to CASSFSQYYGYTF.

Written as DNA, the CDR3 is TGTGCCAGCAGTACGTACGACGGGACTGAAGCTTTCTTT. It translates to CASSTYDGTEAFF. V is TRBV6-5 and J is TRBJ1-1; D not certain. This CDR3 has 13 residues. Trimming shortened V by 5 bases and J by 5 bases, and 12 bases separated the two germline ends. Germline V gives CDR1 MNHEY, CDR2 SVGAGI.

The chain recombines TRBV5-1 with TRBJ2-2, with D possibly TRBD2 on 5 matching bases. The ends were cut back, 4 bases at V and 2 bases at J, with 12 bases in the middle. The CDR3 consists of 15 residues. The germline V gene encodes CDR1 SGHRS and CDR2 YFSETQ. CDR3 sequence: CASSLSGVNTGELFF. For the CDR3, the DNA is TGCGCCAGCAGCCTCTCCGGGGTTAACACCGGGGAGCTGTTTTTT.

V is TRBV7-3 and J is TRBJ1-1, with 8 positions matching TRBD1. V shed 5 bases, J shed 8 bases, and the junction held 10 bases outside the gene matches. The CDR3 contains 14 residues. Germline values: CDR1 SGHTA, CDR2 FQGTGA. The CDR3 DNA sequence: TGTGCCAGCAGCACCTCCCCCGGGACAGGAGAAGCTTTCTTT. Translation gives CASSTSPGTGEAFF.

This chain connects TRBV5-1 to TRBJ1-1, with unresolved D. V was pared by 2 bases and J by 2 bases, with 10 bases between. Germline V gene data show CDR1 as SGHRS and CDR2 as YFSETQ. The CDR3 runs 14 residues. CDR3 sequence: CASSLRQENTEAFF. The DNA of the CDR3 is TGCGCCAGCAGCTTACGGCAGGAAAACACTGAAGCTTTCTTT.

The genes are TRBV5-6 and TRBJ2-2; 9 nucleotides match TRBD2. The length of the CDR3 is 18 residues. V gave up 6 bases and J gave up 1 base; unmatched junction bases: 13. Germline V gene data show CDR1 as SGHDT and CDR2 as YYEEEE. CDR3 sequence: CASNRGLAGIRNTGELFF. The CDR3 DNA is TGTGCCAGCAACCGAGGCCTAGCGGGAATCAGGAACACCGGGGAGCTGTTTTTT.

The J gene is TRBJ1-1, the V gene TRBV12-5; 8 bases fit TRBD1. J was trimmed by 0 bases and V by 5 bases; bases with no gene match: 8. Germline V CDR1 and CDR2: LGHNT, FRNRAP. This CDR3 contains 16 residues. This chain's CDR3 is CASGPGTGKMNTEAFF. The CDR3, as DNA: TGTGCTAGTGGTCCCGGGACAGGAAAAATGAACACTGAAGCTTTCTTT. The variable domain in full, with the rest retrieved from reference TRBV12-5 and TRBJ1-1, is DARVTQTPRHKVTEMGQEVTMRCQPILGHNTVFWYRQTMMQGLELLAYFRNRAPLDDSGMPKDRFSAEMPDATLATLKIQPSEPRDSAVYFCASGPGTGKMNTEAFFGQGTRLTVV.

The J gene is TRBJ2-1, the V gene TRBV7-8; 8 bases map to TRBD2. Per germline, CDR1 SGHVS and CDR2 FQNEAQ. This CDR3 region has 13 residues. V gave up 3 bases and J gave up 10 bases; unmatched junction bases: 5. The CDR3 nucleotides are TGTGCCAGCAGCTTCGACCGGGGGGGGGAGCAGTTCTTC. Its protein is CASSFDRGGEQFF.

CDR3 in DNA: TGTGCCAGCAGCCAGACAGGGGGCTTCCCCTCAGCAACTAATGAAAAACTGTTTTTT. Translated, it gives CASSQTGGFPSATNEKLFF. This chain uses TRBV4-2 with TRBJ1-4, with 10 nucleotides matching TRBD1. Per germline, CDR1 LGHNA and CDR2 YNFKEQ. V was clipped by 3 bases and J by 0 bases; unmatched bases: 10. CDR3 length: 19 residues.

The V gene is TRBV5-1, the J gene TRBJ2-7; 13 bases agree with TRBD2. Germline assignment: CDR1 SGHRS and CDR2 YFSETQ. The junction had 7 bases not matched to a gene; V was cut back by 3 bases and J by 4 bases. The CDR3 totals 16 residues. The CDR3 loop reads CASSSSRLAGGYEQYF. The CDR3 bases are TGCGCCAGCAGCTCCTCTCGACTAGCGGGGGGTTACGAGCAGTACTTC.

This clone was observed a single time. This chain connects TRBV9 to TRBJ2-1; TRBD1 matches at 7 bases. The CDR3 has 16 residues. With V trimmed by 0 bases and J by 3 bases, 6 bases remained unmatched. Germline V CDR1 and CDR2: SGDLS, YYNGEE. CDR3 region: CASSVARGGFYNEQFF. In nucleotides, the CDR3 is TGTGCCAGCAGCGTAGCTCGAGGGGGCTTCTACAATGAGCAGTTCTTC.

The chain uses TRBV6-5 and TRBJ1-6; 10 nucleotides line up with TRBD1. The germline CDR1 and CDR2 sequences are MNHEY and SVGAGI. The CDR3 length is 14 residues. Trimming at V came to 8 bases and at J to 6 bases, leaving 4 bases not matched to a gene. The chain's CDR3 is CASRRTGGNSPLHF. The CDR3 DNA reads as TGTGCCAGCCGGCGGACAGGGGGTAATTCACCCCTCCACTTT.

This rearrangement joins TRBV19 to TRBJ1-1; TRBD1 matches 8 bases. This CDR3 comprises 12 residues. V was clipped by 7 bases and J by 10 bases; unmatched bases: 8. The V gene's germline CDR1 is LNHDA and CDR2 SQIVND (reference sequence). The CDR3 DNA reads as TGTGCCAGTACGGCCAGGGGGCGCACAGCTTTCTTT. Its protein product is CASTARGRTAFF.

V usage is TRBV27 and J usage is TRBJ2-2; D is perhaps TRBD1 (5 bases). This CDR3 is 14 amino acids long. Germline V gene lookup returns CDR1 MNHEY and CDR2 SMNVEV (reference sequence). With 8 bases removed from V and 1 base from J, the gap between germline ends came to 11 bases. The CDR3 region has the DNA TGTGCCAGCTGTGGTGACAGGAACACCGGGGAGCTGTTTTTT. Translating it yields CASCGDRNTGELFF.

This clone appeared once. The chain joins TRBV3-1 (or the pseudogene TRBV3-2) to TRBJ2-1; 8 bases are a match to TRBD2. The germline V gene encodes CDR1 LGHDT and CDR2 YNNKEL (reference sequence). This CDR3 contains 15 residues. V shed 1 base, J shed 4 bases, and the junction held 3 bases outside the gene matches. The DNA of the CDR3 is TGTGCCAGCAGCCAAGGGCTAGCGGGTTACAATGAGCAGTTCTTC. Translated, it gives CASSQGLAGYNEQFF.

This rearrangement joins TRBV19 to TRBJ1-5; D possibly corresponds to TRBD1 (6 bases). This CDR3 spans 15 amino acids. CDR1 is LNHDA and CDR2 is SQIVND in the germline V gene (reference sequence). The V end lost 7 bases, the J end lost 5 bases, and 18 bases lay between the germline ends. CDR3 in DNA: TGTGCCAGTACCAGAGGTGGGACAACTTATCAGCCCCAGCATTTT. It yields the protein CASTRGGTTYQPQHF.

The chain employs TRBV29-1 and TRBJ1-4; 7 bases are shared with TRBD1. The ends lost 0 bases at V and 4 bases at J; junction bases unmatched: 2. Germline V gene lookup returns CDR1 SQVTM and CDR2 ANQGSEA. This CDR3 spans 14 amino acids. The CDR3 bases are TGCAGCGTTGAAGACGGGACAGTTAATGAAAAACTGTTTTTT. Its protein is CSVEDGTVNEKLFF.

The chain is built from TRBV13 and TRBJ2-2, with 9 bases matching TRBD1. CDR3 length: 15 amino acids. CDR1 PRHDT and CDR2 FYEKMQ come from the germline V gene (reference sequence). V dropped 5 bases and J dropped 7; count of bases not matched to a gene: 8. The CDR3 coding sequence is TGTGCCAGCAGCCCTCGGGACAGGGCTTACGGGGAGCTGTTTTTT. Amino acid sequence: CASSPRDRAYGELFF.

This clone was seen a single time. This sequence joins TRBV7-9 and TRBJ1-5; possibly TRBD1 for D (5 bases). CDR3 size: 13 residues. V was trimmed by 11 bases and J by 2 bases, leaving 13 bases between them. Looked up from germline, CDR1 is SEHNR and CDR2 is FQNEAQ (reference sequence). CDR3 in amino acids: CASAGQGNQPQHF. The CDR3 DNA reads TGTGCCTCGGCGGGGCAGGGCAATCAGCCCCAGCATTTT.

This chain connects TRBV30 to TRBJ1-6; the match to TRBD1 covers 8 bases. Trimming cost V 3 bases and J 7 bases; bases outside gene matches: 8. The CDR3 spans 15 residues. CDR1 GTSNPN and CDR2 SVGIG come from the germline V gene (reference sequence). DNA for the CDR3: TGTGCCTGGAGCGGACAGGGAAGGGGAAATTCACCCCTCCACTTT. This sequence encodes CAWSGQGRGNSPLHF.

The genes are TRBV24-1 and TRBJ2-5; TRBD1 is a possible D gene (6 bases). Germline V lookup: CDR1 KGHDR, CDR2 SFDVKD. Deletions cut 3 bases from V and 2 bases from J, with 12 bases between. This CDR3 has 15 amino acids. The CDR3 DNA sequence: TGTGCCACCAGTGATGAGGACAGTAGGCAAGAGACCCAGTACTTC. It specifies CATSDEDSRQETQYF.